This T cell receptor (beta chain) is drawn from a study of blood T cell repertoires in COVID-19. This clone occurred once. Repertoires were generated with immunoSEQ multiplex PCR, while TCRdb's copy carries only in-frame clones and drops some. The sample consists of 150,000 to 200,000 clones, roughly 91% of them appearing once. The sequenced sample was peripheral blood. The clonotype was recovered from a man between 40 and 49 years old with active or convalescent COVID-19.

The CDR3 is CASSLVGSKQETQYF. In DNA, the CDR3 is TGTGCCAGCAGCTTAGTGGGCTCCAAACAAGAGACCCAGTACTTC. The J gene is TRBJ2-5, the V gene TRBV11-2, with no clear D. Germline V gene data show CDR1 as SGHAT and CDR2 as FQNNGV. The CDR3 covers 15 residues. V lost 1 base to trimming and J lost 2 bases, with 11 bases between them.